This paragraph covers one TCR beta chain sequence. Its antigen remains unknown. This sample is part of a study of cytomegalovirus exposure and HLA in healthy donors. The study, taken as a whole, reports: The dataset shows that most TCR sequences were rare, while some public TCRs occurred in many donors. Specificity of a few CMV-associated chains for CMV antigens was verified in vitro.

The primer mix had 60 Vbeta and 13 Jbeta primers. Using immunoSEQ multiplex PCR, the repertoire was profiled, and TCRdb retains in-frame clones only, with some absent. The table lists about 120,000 clones, over 65% of them singletons, with roughly 3.3% in the top ten. The junction had 6 bases not matched to a gene; V was cut back by 0 bases and J by 7 bases. The germline CDR1 and CDR2 sequences are PRHDT and FYEKMQ (reference sequence). This CDR3 spans 15 amino acids. This receptor was identified in a woman in her 30s in good health and CMV-seropositive. Specimen: PBMCs. The chain links TRBV13 to TRBJ2-1; 7 bases agree with TRBD1. CDR3 nucleotides: TGTGCCAGCAGCTTAGGGTGGGACAGCATAAATGAGCAGTTCTTC. As protein: CASSLGWDSINEQFF.